The 7 T cell receptor beta chains given below trace back to one sample, sequenced in a study of PD-1 blockade in mismatch repair-deficient tumors. Sequencing was performed with immunoSEQ multiplex PCR; in TCRdb, only in-frame clones are kept and a portion is missing. The table shows more than 90,000 clones, with over 60% occurring only once. The specimen was peripheral blood, collected roughly 13 months after starting pembrolizumab. The receptor source for this set is an adult with mismatch repair-deficient cancer.

The chain employs TRBV23-1 and TRBJ2-7, with TRBD1 matching over 9 bases. TRBV23-1 is recorded as an ORF, its role being uncertain. Losses at the gene ends were 0 bases for V and 4 bases for J; bases not matched to a gene: 7. This CDR3 has 16 amino acids. Here the CDR3 reads CASSQSFGTGLYEQYF. The CDR3 DNA follows: TGCGCCAGCAGTCAATCCTTCGGGACAGGGCTATACGAGCAGTACTTC.

Only a few counts were recorded for this clone. J is TRBJ1-4 and V is TRBV7-2, with no clear D. CDR3 length equals 17 residues. Per the germline V gene, CDR1 is SGHTA and CDR2 is FQGNSA. The germline V and J ends were trimmed by 1 base and 3 bases, with 15 bases remaining between them. The CDR3 loop is CASSLGLSGRANEKLFF. CDR3 coding DNA: TGTGCCAGCAGCTTAGGTCTTTCAGGCCGAGCTAATGAAAAACTGTTTTTT.

J is TRBJ1-2 and V is TRBV5-4; TRBD1 aligns across 7 bases. The CDR3 totals 15 residues. V gave up 4 bases and J gave up 6 bases; unmatched junction bases: 12. Germline V gene sequence: CDR1 SGHNT, CDR2 YYREEE (reference sequence). CDR3 sequence (DNA): TGTGCCAGCAGCCAATCTATCGGGACAGCCCATGGCTACACCTTC. Translated: CASSQSIGTAHGYTF.

This clone was seen a few times. J is TRBJ2-2 and V is TRBV7-2; D is unresolved. The CDR3 totals 15 residues. The germline V gene has CDR1 SGHTA and CDR2 FQGNSA. V lost 5 bases and J lost 1, with 11 bases in between. CDR3 in DNA: TGTGCCAGCAGCGTACCGGGCCAGAACACCGGGGAGCTGTTTTTT. Translation gives CASSVPGQNTGELFF.

The chain couples TRBV7-8 to TRBJ2-2; D is undetermined. The germline V gene has CDR1 SGHVS and CDR2 FQNEAQ. The CDR3 runs to 13 residues. V was clipped by 5 bases and J by 1 base, with 5 bases between them. The CDR3 DNA reads TGTGCCAGCAGCACCAAGAACACCGGGGAGCTGTTTTTT. Translated, it gives CASSTKNTGELFF.

V gene TRBV12-5 combines with J gene TRBJ1-1; D gene uncertain. The CDR3 runs to 12 residues. V was clipped by 7 bases and J by 9 bases, with 15 bases between them. The germline gives CDR1 LGHNT, CDR2 FRNRAP. CDR3 in amino acids: CASAWEDGKAFF. The CDR3 bases are TGTGCTAGTGCCTGGGAGGACGGAAAAGCTTTCTTT.

This chain links TRBV9 with TRBJ2-7, with TRBD2 matching 9 bases. Germline CDR1 SGDLS, CDR2 YYNGEE. V lost 0 bases and J lost 2; bases outside the gene matches: 6. This CDR3 has 16 residues. The CDR3 region is CASSVEAGGPTYEQYF. The CDR3 bases are TGTGCCAGCAGCGTAGAGGCGGGAGGGCCCACCTACGAGCAGTACTTC.